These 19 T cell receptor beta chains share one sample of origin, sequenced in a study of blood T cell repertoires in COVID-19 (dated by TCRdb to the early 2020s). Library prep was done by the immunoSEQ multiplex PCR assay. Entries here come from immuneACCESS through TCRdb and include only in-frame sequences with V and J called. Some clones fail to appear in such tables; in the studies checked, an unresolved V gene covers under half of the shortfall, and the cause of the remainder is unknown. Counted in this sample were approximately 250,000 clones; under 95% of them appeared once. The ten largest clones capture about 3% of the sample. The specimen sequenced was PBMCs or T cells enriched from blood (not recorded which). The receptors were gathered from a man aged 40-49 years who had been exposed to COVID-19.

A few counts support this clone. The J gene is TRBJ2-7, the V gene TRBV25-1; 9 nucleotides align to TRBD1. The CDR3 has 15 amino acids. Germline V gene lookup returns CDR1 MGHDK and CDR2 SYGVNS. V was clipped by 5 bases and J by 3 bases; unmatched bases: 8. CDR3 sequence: CASSRTGEEFYEQYF. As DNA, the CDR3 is TGTGCCAGCAGTAGGACAGGGGAGGAATTCTACGAGCAGTACTTC.

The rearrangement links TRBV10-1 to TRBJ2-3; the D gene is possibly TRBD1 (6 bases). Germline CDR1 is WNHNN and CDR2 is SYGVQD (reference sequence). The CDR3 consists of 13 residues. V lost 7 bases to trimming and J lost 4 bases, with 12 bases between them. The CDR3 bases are TGCGCCAGCAAAGATACAGGGTCAGATACGCAGTATTTT. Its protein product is CASKDTGSDTQYF.

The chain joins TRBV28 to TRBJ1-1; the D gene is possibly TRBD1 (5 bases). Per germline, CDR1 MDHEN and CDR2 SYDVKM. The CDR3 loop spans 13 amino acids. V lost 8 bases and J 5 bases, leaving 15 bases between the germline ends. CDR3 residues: CASRPVGGTEAFF. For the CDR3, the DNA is TGTGCCAGCCGACCGGTGGGGGGGACTGAAGCTTTCTTT.

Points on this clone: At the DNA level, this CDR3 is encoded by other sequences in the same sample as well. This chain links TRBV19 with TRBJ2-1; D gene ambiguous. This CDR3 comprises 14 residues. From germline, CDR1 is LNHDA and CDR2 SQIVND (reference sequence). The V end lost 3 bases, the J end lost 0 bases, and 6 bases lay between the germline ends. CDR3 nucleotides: TGTGCCAGTAGTATTGCCAGCTCCTACAATGAGCAGTTCTTC. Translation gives CASSIASSYNEQFF.

Here the CDR3 DNA reads TGTGCCAGCGCCCCGTCCGGCACTGAAGCTTTCTTT. As protein: CASAPSGTEAFF. The chain has TRBV11-2 and TRBJ1-1; no reliable D call. CDR3 length: 12 amino acids. V lost 8 bases and J 4 bases, leaving 11 bases between the germline ends. Per germline, CDR1 SGHAT and CDR2 FQNNGV.

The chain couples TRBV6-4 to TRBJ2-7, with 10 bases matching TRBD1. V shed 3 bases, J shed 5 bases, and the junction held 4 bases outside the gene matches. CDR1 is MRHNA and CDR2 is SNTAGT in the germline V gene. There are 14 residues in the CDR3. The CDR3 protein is CASSETGGPDEQYF. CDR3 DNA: TGTGCCAGCAGTGAGACAGGGGGCCCTGACGAGCAGTACTTC.

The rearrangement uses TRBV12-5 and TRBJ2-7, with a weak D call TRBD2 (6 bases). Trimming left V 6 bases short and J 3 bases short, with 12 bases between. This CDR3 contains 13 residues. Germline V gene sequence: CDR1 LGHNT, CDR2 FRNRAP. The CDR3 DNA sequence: TGTGCTAGTGGCAACCCGGGGGTCTACGAGCAGTACTTC. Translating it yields CASGNPGVYEQYF.

CDR3: CASSLGDYGTQYF. CDR3 in DNA: TGTGCCAGCAGTTTAGGGGACTACGGGACGCAGTATTTT. V is TRBV28 and J is TRBJ2-3; TRBD2 matches at 7 bases. The CDR3 has 13 amino acids. Germline V gene data show CDR1 as MDHEN and CDR2 as SYDVKM. V shed 2 bases, J shed 9 bases, and the junction held 5 bases outside the gene matches.

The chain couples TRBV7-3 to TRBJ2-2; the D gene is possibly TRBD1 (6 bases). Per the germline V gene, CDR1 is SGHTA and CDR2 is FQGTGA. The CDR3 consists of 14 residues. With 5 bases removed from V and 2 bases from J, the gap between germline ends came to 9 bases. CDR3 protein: CASSPDRNTGELFF. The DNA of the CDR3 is TGTGCCAGCAGCCCGGACAGAAACACCGGGGAGCTGTTTTTT.

The CDR3 sequence: CASSRQGNYGYTF. The CDR3 DNA sequence: TGTGCCAGCAGTAGACAGGGAAACTATGGCTACACCTTC. The rearrangement links TRBV6-5 to TRBJ1-2, with 7 bases that match TRBD1. The CDR3 has 13 amino acids. V dropped 5 bases and J dropped 2; count of bases not matched to a gene: 2. Looked up from germline, CDR1 is MNHEY and CDR2 is SVGAGI.

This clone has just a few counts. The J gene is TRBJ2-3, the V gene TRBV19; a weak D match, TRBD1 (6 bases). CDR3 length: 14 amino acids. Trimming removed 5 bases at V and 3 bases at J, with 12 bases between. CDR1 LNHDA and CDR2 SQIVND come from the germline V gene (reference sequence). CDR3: CASSRTEDTDTQYF. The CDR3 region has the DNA TGTGCCAGTAGTCGGACAGAAGATACAGATACGCAGTATTTT.

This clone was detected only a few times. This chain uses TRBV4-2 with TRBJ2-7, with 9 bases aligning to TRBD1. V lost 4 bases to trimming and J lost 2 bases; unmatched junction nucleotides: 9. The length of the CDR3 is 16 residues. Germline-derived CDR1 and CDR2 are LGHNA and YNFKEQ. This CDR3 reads CASSLRGQGGAYEQYF. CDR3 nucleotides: TGTGCCAGCAGCCTTCGGGGACAGGGTGGGGCCTACGAGCAGTACTTC.

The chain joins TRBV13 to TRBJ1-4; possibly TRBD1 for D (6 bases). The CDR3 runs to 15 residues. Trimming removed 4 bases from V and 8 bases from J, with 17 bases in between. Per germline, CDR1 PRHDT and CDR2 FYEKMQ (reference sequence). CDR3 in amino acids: CASSSYREGKEKLFF. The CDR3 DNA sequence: TGTGCCAGCAGCTCCTACAGGGAGGGGAAAGAAAAACTGTTTTTT.

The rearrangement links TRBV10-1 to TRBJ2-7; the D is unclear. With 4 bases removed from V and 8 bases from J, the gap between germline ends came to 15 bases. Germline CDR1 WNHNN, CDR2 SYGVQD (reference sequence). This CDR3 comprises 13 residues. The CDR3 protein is CASSGPVITQQYF. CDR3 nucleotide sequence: TGCGCCAGCAGTGGGCCCGTTATCACCCAGCAGTACTTC.

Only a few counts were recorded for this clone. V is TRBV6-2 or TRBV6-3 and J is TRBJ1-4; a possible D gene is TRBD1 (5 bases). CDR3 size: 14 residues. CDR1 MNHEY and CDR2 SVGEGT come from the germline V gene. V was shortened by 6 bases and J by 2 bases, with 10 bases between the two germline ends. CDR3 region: CASSGGLTNEKLFF. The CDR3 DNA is TGTGCCAGCAGCGGGGGGTTGACTAATGAAAAACTGTTTTTT.

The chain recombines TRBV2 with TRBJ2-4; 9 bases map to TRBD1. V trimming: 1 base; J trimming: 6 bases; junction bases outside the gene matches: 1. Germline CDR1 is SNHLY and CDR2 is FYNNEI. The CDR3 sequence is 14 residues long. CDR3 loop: CASSEGQGGNIQYF. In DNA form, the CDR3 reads TGTGCCAGCAGTGAAGGACAGGGGGGAAACATTCAGTACTTC.

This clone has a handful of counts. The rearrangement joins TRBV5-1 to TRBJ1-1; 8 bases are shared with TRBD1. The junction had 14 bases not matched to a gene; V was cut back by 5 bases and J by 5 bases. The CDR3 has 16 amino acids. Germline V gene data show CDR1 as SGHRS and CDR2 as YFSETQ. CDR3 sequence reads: CASSTDRDLKGTEAFF. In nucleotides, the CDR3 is TGCGCCAGCAGTACGGACAGGGACCTTAAGGGGACTGAAGCTTTCTTT.

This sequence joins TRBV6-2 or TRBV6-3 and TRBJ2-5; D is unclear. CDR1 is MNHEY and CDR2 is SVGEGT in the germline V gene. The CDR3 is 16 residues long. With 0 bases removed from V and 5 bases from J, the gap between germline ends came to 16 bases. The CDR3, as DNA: TGTGCCAGCAGTTACTCTACTGAGAGTAACCCGGAGACCCAGTACTTC. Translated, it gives CASSYSTESNPETQYF.

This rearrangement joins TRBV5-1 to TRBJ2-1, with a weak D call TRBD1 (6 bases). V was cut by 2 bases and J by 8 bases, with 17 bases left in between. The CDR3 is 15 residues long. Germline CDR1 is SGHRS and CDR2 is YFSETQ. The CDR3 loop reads CASSLGGLGKDEQFF. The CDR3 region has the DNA TGCGCCAGCAGCTTAGGGGGTCTGGGCAAGGATGAGCAGTTCTTC.